This record concerns one T cell receptor beta chain sequence. Its antigen is undetermined. CDR1 SNHLY and CDR2 FYNNEI come from the germline V gene. This CDR3 has 13 amino acids. Trimming at V came to 3 bases and at J to 6 bases, leaving 2 bases not matched to a gene. This sample was included in a study of cytomegalovirus exposure and HLA in healthy donors. Study in general: According to later analysis, the same platform produced the roughly 110 validation and several hundred first-cohort repertoires. Overall study results and limits: It was reported that the classifier diagnosed cytomegalovirus status with high specificity and sensitivity in both the original and validation cohorts. In vitro experiments confirmed that a few CMV-associated chains were specific for CMV antigens. It was 160 or so TCR beta chains that were listed as cytomegalovirus-associated.

This table comes from immunoSEQ multiplex PCR, and its TCRdb copy is limited to in-frame clones, with some not included. This sample has over 85,000 clones, with roughly 88% found just once. Sequenced input: PBMCs. J is TRBJ2-1 and V is TRBV2; 7 bases align to TRBD2. This sequence originates from a young woman in good health and CMV-seropositive. CDR3 protein: CASSDERGNEQFF. In DNA, the CDR3 is TGTGCCAGCAGTGATGAGCGGGGCAATGAGCAGTTCTTC.